A selection of T cell receptor beta chains follows, all from one sample in a study of identifying expanded T cells in peripheral blood. Assay used: immunoSEQ multiplex PCR; TCRdb lists only in-frame clones, some missing. The table has roughly 56,000 clones, over 75% seen once; the top ten hold approximately 17%. The sample comprised blood. All receptors derive from a person aged 18-70 years in good health. Both conserved end residues are part of each CDR3. The D gene is left open where the match is weak. Size is stated for part of the rows, as once, few or many counts, or as a class when the clone is expanded.

TRBV19	14	.	.	TRBJ1-2	TGTGCCAGTAACGCCCCAGGGGCGCGCTATGGCTACACCTTC	CASNAPGARYGYTF
TRBV7-8	12	few	.	TRBJ1-2	TGTGCCAGCAGCTCCACATCCTATGGCTACACCTTC	CASSSTSYGYTF
TRBV5-1	13	once	.	TRBJ2-7	TGCGCCAGCAGCTCGAGGAGCTCCTACGAGCAGTACTTC	CASSSRSSYEQYF
TRBV2	16	.	TRBD1	TRBJ1-3	TGTGCCAGCAGAGCGCCGGGACAGGGTTACGGAAACACCATATATTTT	CASRAPGQGYGNTIYF
TRBV5-6	15	once	TRBD2	TRBJ2-7	TGTGCCAGCAGCCAACCGGGACTAGCGTTCGACGAGCAGTACTTC	CASSQPGLAFDEQYF
TRBV30	13	.	.	TRBJ2-1	TGTGCCTGGAGTTCAGGGAACCACAATGAGCAGTTCTTC	CAWSSGNHNEQFF
TRBV5-8	12	.	.	TRBJ2-1	TGTGCCAGCAGCCGAACGGGGAATGAGCAGTTCTTC	CASSRTGNEQFF
TRBV10-3	15	.	.	TRBJ1-5	TGTGCCATCAGTGACAGTTCGGGGAGCAATCAGCCCCAGCATTTT	CAISDSSGSNQPQHF
TRBV7-2	14	.	.	TRBJ1-4	TGTGCCAGCAGCCCTGGGCAAGGGGGTGAAAAACTGTTTTTT	CASSPGQGGEKLFF
TRBV4-1	18	.	.	TRBJ2-6	TGCGCCAGCAGCCAAGCACAGGGTGGTCAGTCTGGGGCCAACGTCCTGACTTTC	CASSQAQGGQSGANVLTF
TRBV14	16	once	TRBD2	TRBJ2-1	TGTGCCAGCAGCCGGACTAGCGGGGGGGCCTACAATGAGCAGTTCTTC	CASSRTSGGAYNEQFF
TRBV7-2	15	.	TRBD2	TRBJ2-3	TGTGCCAGCAGCTTATCTGGGGAGGGGAGGTTAACGCAGTATTTT	CASSLSGEGRLTQYF
TRBV6-5	14	.	.	TRBJ2-1	TGTGCCAGCAGTTCCGGGACAAATTACAATGAGCAGTTCTTC	CASSSGTNYNEQFF
TRBV15	16	.	.	TRBJ2-2	TGTGCCACCAGCAGAGCCCGGACTCCCTCAGGCGGGGAGCTGTTTTTT	CATSRARTPSGGELFF
TRBV27	13	.	.	TRBJ1-5	TGTGCCAGCGGAGATTATAGCAATCAGCCCCAGCATTTT	CASGDYSNQPQHF
TRBV19	14	.	TRBD1	TRBJ1-1	TGTGCCAGTAGTGGGACAGCCTCAGGGACTGAAGCTTTCTTT	CASSGTASGTEAFF
TRBV5-8	15	once	.	TRBJ1-5	TGTGCCAGCAGCTCACAGGGATTTAGCAATCAGCCCCAGCATTTT	CASSSQGFSNQPQHF
TRBV7-6	14	.	.	TRBJ1-6	TGTGCCAGCAGCTTACAAATTGATGGATCACCCCTCCACTTT	CASSLQIDGSPLHF
TRBV11-3	16	.	TRBD1	TRBJ2-2	TGTGCCAGCAGCATCCCAGGGGGCGAGAACACCGGGGAGCTGTTTTTT	CASSIPGGENTGELFF
TRBV2	16	once	.	TRBJ1-3	TGTGCCAGCACTGACTCCCCGGGACCATTAGGAAACACCATATATTTT	CASTDSPGPLGNTIYF
TRBV18	15	once	.	TRBJ2-2	TGTGCCAGCTCACCACCCGGGACCAACACCGGGGAGCTGTTTTTT	CASSPPGTNTGELFF
TRBV5-1	12	.	.	TRBJ1-1	TGCGCCAGCAGCTTGGGAGGGTTTCAGGCTTTCTTT	CASSLGGFQAFF
TRBV27	14	.	.	TRBJ1-1	TGTGCCAGCAGTTTAGGTTCGGGGTTGGCTGAAGCTTTCTTT	CASSLGSGLAEAFF
TRBV6-1	13	once	.	TRBJ1-1	TGTGCCAGCAGTCAAACTGGCCGGCCTGAAGCTTTCTTT	CASSQTGRPEAFF
TRBV30	13	.	TRBD1	TRBJ1-5	TGTGCCTGGGGACAGGGGAGATTTCAGCCCCAGCATTTT	CAWGQGRFQPQHF
TRBV5-8	14	.	.	TRBJ1-4	TGTGCCAGCAGGAGAGGGAAAATGAATGAAAAACTGTTTTTT	CASRRGKMNEKLFF
TRBV11-2	15	few	TRBD1	TRBJ2-3	TGTGCCAGCAGCCGCAGGGGGCAACTCACAGATACGCAGTATTTT	CASSRRGQLTDTQYF
TRBV18	15	.	TRBD2	TRBJ2-1	TGTGCCAGCTCACCGGGGACTAGCGGGAGAGAGGAGCAGTTCTTC	CASSPGTSGREEQFF
TRBV5-1	16	.	.	TRBJ2-1	TGCGCCAGCAGCTTGGTAGCCTCGAGCTCCTACAATGAGCAGTTCTTC	CASSLVASSSYNEQFF
TRBV10-1	10	.	.	TRBJ1-6	TGCGCCAGCAGTGTCGGCCCCCTCCACTTT	CASSVGPLHF
TRBV5-1	15	.	TRBD1	TRBJ2-5	TGCGCCAGCAGGGGGCCGGGACAGGGACGAGAGACCCAGTACTTC	CASRGPGQGRETQYF
TRBV5-6	15	.	.	TRBJ1-1	TGTGCCAGCAGCTTGGCTGGAGGGGGTGGGTCTGAAGCTTTCTTT	CASSLAGGGGSEAFF
TRBV6-1	14	.	.	TRBJ1-2	TGTGCCAGCAGTGGTGGGACGGCTACACGGGGCTACACCTTC	CASSGGTATRGYTF
TRBV5-1	17	once	TRBD2	TRBJ2-2	TGCGCCAGCAGCTCCCCCGGACTAGCAGGGAACACCGGGGAGCTGTTTTTT	CASSSPGLAGNTGELFF
TRBV18	15	.	TRBD1	TRBJ1-1	TGTGCCAGCTCATCCGATTACAGGGGGAACACTGAAGCTTTCTTT	CASSSDYRGNTEAFF
TRBV5-1	15	.	.	TRBJ1-2	TGCGCCAGCAGCCCCGTGGACCCCCACAACTATGGCTACACCTTC	CASSPVDPHNYGYTF
TRBV27	15	.	TRBD2	TRBJ2-3	TGTGCCAGCAGACTACGGGGGGACCCCACAGATACGCAGTATTTT	CASRLRGDPTDTQYF
TRBV14	16	.	TRBD1	TRBJ2-3	TGTGCCAGCAGGAAACTGGGACAGGGGACCCCAGATACGCAGTATTTT	CASRKLGQGTPDTQYF
TRBV29-1	14	.	.	TRBJ2-3	TGCAGCGTCTCAGGGGGAGGGAGCACAGATACGCAGTATTTT	CSVSGGGSTDTQYF
TRBV19	15	.	.	TRBJ1-5	TGTGCCAGTAGTACCTTCGCGGGACGGGCTCAGCCCCAGCATTTT	CASSTFAGRAQPQHF
TRBV7-9	16	.	.	TRBJ2-3	TGTGCCAGCAGCTTAGCGACAGGTTCGGGGACAGATACGCAGTATTTT	CASSLATGSGTDTQYF
TRBV6-6	16	.	TRBD2	TRBJ2-3	TGTGCCAGCACCCAGGCGGGGGTTGAAAACACAGATACGCAGTATTTT	CASTQAGVENTDTQYF
TRBV5-1	15	.	.	TRBJ1-4	TGCGCCAGCAGCACAGTCGGGGGGACTAATGAAAAACTGTTTTTT	CASSTVGGTNEKLFF
TRBV15	18	.	.	TRBJ2-2	TGTGCCACCAGCAGAGGGTCTTTGGCGGCTAGTTCTTCCGGGGAGCTGTTTTTT	CATSRGSLAASSSGELFF
TRBV30	13	.	.	TRBJ1-1	TGTGCCTGGAGTGAACAGGGTATCTCTGAAGCTTTCTTT	CAWSEQGISEAFF
TRBV6-4	15	.	.	TRBJ1-2	TGTGCCAGCAGTGACTCTGTACAGGAGATCTATGGCTACACCTTC	CASSDSVQEIYGYTF
TRBV7-9	14	.	.	TRBJ2-3	TGTGCCAGCAGCTTAACCCTAAGGGGGGATACGCAGTATTTT	CASSLTLRGDTQYF